The rows below give T cell receptor beta chains drawn from one sample of a study of OX40 agonist ivuxolimab in advanced cancers. The table came from immunoSEQ multiplex PCR; TCRdb's copy has only in-frame clones and leaves some out. The sample lists 30,000 to 45,000 clones; about 93% were seen once. Material: CD4+ or CD8+ T cells sorted from blood, obtained in a trial of the OX40 agonist ivuxolimab. The receptors here all came from an adult with an advanced solid tumor such as melanoma, head and neck, liver or kidney cancer. Each CDR3 is given with its conserved first and last residue. A D gene is named only where the DNA matches it firmly. Clone size is not always given. Where it is, it says once, few, many or a class for expanded clones.

>TRBJ2-2|TRBV2|-|TRBD2
CASTRLAGEYTGELFF
TGTGCCAGCACTCGACTAGCGGGAGAATACACCGGGGAGCTGTTTTTT
>TRBJ2-3|TRBV7-9|-|-
CASSGLHTTSTDTQYF
TGTGCCAGCAGCGGGCTGCATACCACGAGCACAGATACGCAGTATTTT
>TRBJ2-2|TRBV28|-|-
CASSFFRAGELFF
TGTGCCAGCAGTTTCTTCCGGGCGGGGGAGCTGTTTTTT
>TRBJ2-1|TRBV19|-|-
CASSPSNSYNEQFF
TGTGCCAGTAGTCCCAGCAACTCCTACAATGAGCAGTTCTTC
>TRBJ2-5|TRBV5-4|once|TRBD1
CASSSWTGIVLETQYF
TGTGCCAGCAGCTCGTGGACAGGGATAGTACTAGAGACCCAGTACTTC
>TRBJ2-7|TRBV6-6|-|-
CASSFRGAYEQYF
TGTGCCAGCAGTTTCCGTGGCGCCTACGAGCAGTACTTC
>TRBJ2-1|TRBV4-1|-|-
CASSQSGYNEQFF
TGCGCCAGCAGCCAATCCGGGTACAATGAGCAGTTCTTC
>TRBJ2-7|TRBV6-1|-|-
CASSEGSGGRSFYEQYF
TGTGCCAGCAGTGAAGGTAGTGGGGGCAGAAGTTTCTACGAGCAGTACTTC
>TRBJ1-6|TRBV27|once|-
CASSLGHNSPLHF
TGTGCCAGCAGTTTAGGGCACAATTCACCCCTCCACTTT
>TRBJ2-7|TRBV27|-|TRBD2
CASSSGTSRYEQYF
TGTGCCAGCAGTTCCGGGACTAGCAGGTACGAGCAGTACTTC
>TRBJ1-5|TRBV27|-|-
CASSSTRNSQPQHF
TGTGCCAGCAGTTCGACTAGGAATAGTCAGCCCCAGCATTTT
>TRBJ1-1|TRBV7-9|-|-
CASSLGWDTEAFF
TGTGCCAGCAGCTTAGGTTGGGATACTGAAGCTTTCTTT
>TRBJ2-7|TRBV5-8|-|-
CASSLREVFYEQYF
TGTGCCAGCAGCTTAAGGGAGGTCTTCTACGAGCAGTACTTC
>TRBJ2-7|TRBV29-1|-|-
CSVVEGLAYEQYF
TGCAGCGTTGTGGAGGGGCTAGCCTACGAGCAGTACTTC
>TRBJ2-1|TRBV4-3|-|-
CASSTNHLAGKYNEQFF
TGCGCCAGCAGCACCAATCACTTGGCAGGGAAGTACAATGAGCAGTTCTTC
>TRBJ2-3|TRBV27|-|TRBD2
CASSLRAPGLGLDTQYF
TGTGCCAGCAGTTTGCGAGCGCCGGGACTAGGTTTAGATACGCAGTATTTT
>TRBJ1-2|TRBV10-2|-|-
CASSEGYGYTF
TGCGCCAGCAGCGAGGGCTATGGCTACACCTTC
>TRBJ2-2|TRBV5-1|-|TRBD2
CASSAGLAGVAGELFF
TGCGCCAGCAGCGCGGGACTAGCGGGAGTAGCCGGGGAGCTGTTTTTT
>TRBJ2-1|TRBV4-1|-|TRBD1
CASSRSGTGLYNEQFF
TGCGCCAGCAGCCGCTCAGGGACAGGACTCTACAATGAGCAGTTCTTC
>TRBJ2-3|TRBV6-4|few|-
CASSDSSSSGGTDTQYF
TGTGCCAGCAGTGACTCGAGTTCAAGCGGTGGCACAGATACGCAGTATTTT
>TRBJ1-1|TRBV29-1|-|-
CSVLMNTEAFF
TGCAGCGTTCTGATGAACACTGAAGCTTTCTTT
>TRBJ2-3|TRBV27|-|-
CASSFIGLERQYF
TGTGCCAGCAGTTTTATAGGCTTGGAGAGGCAGTATTTT
>TRBJ2-5|TRBV28|-|-
CASSPRAVETQYF
TGTGCCAGCAGTCCGCGGGCCGTGGAGACCCAGTACTTC
>TRBJ2-7|TRBV19|-|-
CASSPQAGYEQYF
TGTGCCAGTAGCCCCCAGGCCGGCTACGAGCAGTACTTC
>TRBJ2-7|TRBV7-8|-|TRBD1
CASSLVSGQGYEQYF
TGTGCCAGCAGCTTAGTCTCGGGACAGGGCTACGAGCAGTACTTC
>TRBJ2-7|TRBV29-1|-|-
CSVSTGLGEQYF
TGCAGCGTTAGTACAGGGCTTGGGGAGCAGTACTTC
>TRBJ1-2|TRBV4-1|-|TRBD1
CASSRPLGTGGNYGYTF
TGCGCCAGCAGCCGGCCTTTAGGGACAGGGGGGAACTATGGCTACACCTTC
>TRBJ1-2|TRBV7-8|few|-
CASSLGSNGYTF
TGTGCCAGCAGCTTAGGGTCCAATGGCTACACCTTC
>TRBJ2-7|TRBV11-2|-|-
CASSFDVGYEQYF
TGTGCCAGCAGCTTTGATGTGGGATACGAGCAGTACTTC
>TRBJ2-5|TRBV18|-|TRBD1
CASSPDRAQETQYF
TGTGCCAGCTCCCCTGACAGGGCCCAAGAGACCCAGTACTTC
>TRBJ2-4|TRBV29-1|-|-
CSVEGWGTKNIQYF
TGCAGCGTTGAGGGGTGGGGGACCAAAAACATTCAGTACTTC
>TRBJ2-7|TRBV6-5|-|TRBD1
CASSFPRRSGGFEQYF
TGTGCCAGCAGTTTCCCCCGACGGTCAGGGGGTTTCGAGCAGTACTTC
>TRBJ2-3|TRBV27|-|TRBD2
CASSGLADTDTQYF
TGTGCCAGCTCCGGTCTAGCGGACACAGATACGCAGTATTTT
>TRBJ2-3|TRBV7-7|-|TRBD2
CASSQGLAVRGGTDTQYF
TGTGCTAGCAGCCAGGGACTAGCGGTCCGAGGGGGCACAGATACGCAGTATTTT
>TRBJ2-7|TRBV28|few|-
CASSRNEQYF
TGTGCCAGCAGTCGAAACGAGCAGTACTTC
>TRBJ1-2|TRBV10-3|-|TRBD1
CAIRTGGNYGYTF
TGTGCCATCAGGACAGGGGGTAACTATGGCTACACCTTC
>TRBJ2-1|TRBV29-1|-|TRBD2
CSSTSGSNEQFF
TGCAGCTCCACTAGCGGGAGCAATGAGCAGTTCTTC
>TRBJ2-2|TRBV6-4|-|-
CASSETPGLVNTGELFF
TGTGCCAGCAGTGAAACCCCGGGACTCGTGAACACCGGGGAGCTGTTTTTT
>TRBJ1-4|TRBV7-2|-|TRBD1
CASSFPGQGFENEKLFF
TGTGCCAGCAGCTTCCCGGGACAGGGGTTTGAGAATGAAAAACTGTTTTTT
>TRBJ1-5|TRBV27|-|-
CASSLLGENREGQPQHF
TGTGCCAGCAGTTTATTGGGGGAAAACCGCGAAGGACAGCCCCAGCATTTT
>TRBJ2-3|TRBV9|-|TRBD2
CASSANSGSWADTQYF
TGTGCCAGCAGCGCAAATAGCGGGAGTTGGGCAGATACGCAGTATTTT
>TRBJ2-7|TRBV18|-|TRBD2
CASQSLSSGIYEQYF
TGTGCCAGCCAAAGTTTGTCTAGCGGGATCTACGAGCAGTACTTC
>TRBJ2-7|TRBV5-6|once|-
CASSSPTEGYEQYF
TGTGCCAGCAGCTCCCCGACTGAGGGCTACGAGCAGTACTTC
>TRBJ1-2|TRBV6-5|-|-
CASSYGGMGYGYTF
TGTGCCAGCAGTTACGGGGGAATGGGCTATGGCTACACCTTC
>TRBJ2-7|TRBV4-3|-|-
CASSQDSSFFYEQYF
TGCGCCAGCAGCCAAGATAGCAGTTTTTTTTACGAGCAGTACTTC
>TRBJ2-1|TRBV11-2|-|-
CASSLVPGHNEQFF
TGTGCCAGCAGCTTAGTTCCCGGGCACAATGAGCAGTTCTTC
>TRBJ1-2|TRBV15|once|TRBD1
CATSSTGTGDSTF
TGTGCCACCAGCAGTACCGGGACAGGGGACTCCACCTTC
>TRBJ2-3|TRBV9|-|TRBD2
CASSVGGGGLEINTDTQYF
TGTGCCAGCAGCGTAGGAGGAGGGGGACTAGAGATTAACACAGATACGCAGTATTTT
>TRBJ2-1|TRBV25-1|-|-
CASSAYSNEQFF
TGTGCCAGCAGTGCTTACTCCAATGAGCAGTTCTTC
>TRBJ2-7|TRBV7-3|-|-
CARISSSYEQYF
TGTGCCAGGATCTCGAGTTCCTACGAGCAGTACTTC
>TRBJ2-4|TRBV7-9|few|TRBD1
CASSSNQRTGQRNIQYF
TGTGCCAGCAGCTCCAACCAAAGGACAGGGCAACGGAACATTCAGTACTTC
>TRBJ2-1|TRBV6-5|-|-
CASSYVDSYNEQFF
TGTGCCAGCAGTTACGTGGATAGCTACAATGAGCAGTTCTTC
>TRBJ2-6|TRBV7-8|-|-
CASSLVDRSGANVLTF
TGTGCCAGCAGCTTAGTGGACCGCTCTGGGGCCAACGTCCTGACTTTC
>TRBJ2-5|TRBV7-8|-|TRBD2
CASSFGGGSGETQYF
TGTGCCAGCAGCTTCGGGGGGGGATCGGGAGAGACCCAGTACTTC
>TRBJ1-3|TRBV18|-|-
CASSTGPYSGNTIYF
TGTGCCAGCTCTACGGGACCGTACTCTGGAAACACCATATATTTT
>TRBJ1-2|TRBV28|-|TRBD1
CASRRDRAGYGYTF
TGTGCCAGCAGACGGGACAGGGCGGGCTATGGCTACACCTTC
>TRBJ1-5|TRBV28|few|-
CASSFSDQPQHF
TGTGCCAGCAGTTTTTCAGATCAGCCCCAGCATTTT
>TRBJ2-7|TRBV28|-|TRBD1
CASSNRQGRMVSYEQYF
TGTGCCAGCAGTAACCGACAGGGAAGAATGGTCTCCTACGAGCAGTACTTC
>TRBJ2-7|TRBV5-5|once|TRBD1
CASSLGGQGIYEQYF
TGTGCCAGCAGCCTCGGGGGACAGGGAATCTACGAGCAGTACTTC